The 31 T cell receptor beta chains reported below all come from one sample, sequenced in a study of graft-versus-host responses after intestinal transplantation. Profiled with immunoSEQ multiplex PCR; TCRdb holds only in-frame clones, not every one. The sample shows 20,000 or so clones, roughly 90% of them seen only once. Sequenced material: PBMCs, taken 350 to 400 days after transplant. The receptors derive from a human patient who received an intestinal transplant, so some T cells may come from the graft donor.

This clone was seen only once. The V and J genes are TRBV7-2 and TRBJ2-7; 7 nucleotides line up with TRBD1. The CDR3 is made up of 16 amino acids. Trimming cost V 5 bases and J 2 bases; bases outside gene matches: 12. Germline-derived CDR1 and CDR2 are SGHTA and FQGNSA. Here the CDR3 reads CASSLKTGTIPYEQYF. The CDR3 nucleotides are TGTGCCAGCAGCCTCAAGACAGGGACCATACCCTACGAGCAGTACTTC.

CDR3 in amino acids: CASSDSAGGNSPLHF. The CDR3 DNA is TGTGCCAGCAGTGACTCGGCAGGGGGGAATTCACCCCTCCACTTT. This chain connects TRBV6-4 to TRBJ1-6, with TRBD1 matching over 7 bases. The CDR3 length is 15 residues. The J segment lost 7 bases and the V segment lost 0 bases, leaving 3 bases of the junction unmatched. The germline V gene encodes CDR1 MRHNA and CDR2 SNTAGT.

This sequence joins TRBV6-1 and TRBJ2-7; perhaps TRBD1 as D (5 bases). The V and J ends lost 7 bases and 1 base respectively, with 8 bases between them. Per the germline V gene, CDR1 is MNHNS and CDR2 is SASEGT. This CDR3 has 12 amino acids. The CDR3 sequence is CASNPGSYEQYF. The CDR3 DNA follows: TGTGCCAGCAATCCAGGGTCCTACGAGCAGTACTTC.

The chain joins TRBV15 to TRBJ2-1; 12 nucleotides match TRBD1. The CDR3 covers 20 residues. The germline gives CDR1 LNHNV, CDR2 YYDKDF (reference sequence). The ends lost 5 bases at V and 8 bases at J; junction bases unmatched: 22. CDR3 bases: TGTGCCACCAGCGATCCCGGGACAGGGGGCATCGGTACGGTGTACGATGAGCAGTTCTTC. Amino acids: CATSDPGTGGIGTVYDEQFF.

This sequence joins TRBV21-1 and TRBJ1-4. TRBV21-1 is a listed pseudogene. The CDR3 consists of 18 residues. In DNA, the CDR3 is TGTGCCAGCAGATGGGCGATAGCTAACAAGGTGCATAATGAAAAACTGTTTTTT. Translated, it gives CASRWAIANKVHNEKLFF.

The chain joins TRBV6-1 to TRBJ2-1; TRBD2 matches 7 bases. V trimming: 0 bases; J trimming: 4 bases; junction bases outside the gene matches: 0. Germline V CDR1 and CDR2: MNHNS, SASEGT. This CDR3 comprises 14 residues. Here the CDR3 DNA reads TGTGCCAGCAGTGAAGCGGGAGGGTACAATGAGCAGTTCTTC. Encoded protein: CASSEAGGYNEQFF.

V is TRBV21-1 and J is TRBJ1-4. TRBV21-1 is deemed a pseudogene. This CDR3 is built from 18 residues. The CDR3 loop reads CASRVKVATKVHNEKLFF. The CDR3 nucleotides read TGTGCCAGCAGGGTTAAGGTAGCTACAAAGGTGCATAATGAAAAACTGTTTTTT.

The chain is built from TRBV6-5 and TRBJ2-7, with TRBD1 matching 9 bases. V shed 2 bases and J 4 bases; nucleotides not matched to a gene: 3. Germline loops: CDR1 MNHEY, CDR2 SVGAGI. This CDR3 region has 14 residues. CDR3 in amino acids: CASSYRDRVYEQYF. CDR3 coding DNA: TGTGCCAGCAGTTACCGGGACAGGGTATACGAGCAGTACTTC.

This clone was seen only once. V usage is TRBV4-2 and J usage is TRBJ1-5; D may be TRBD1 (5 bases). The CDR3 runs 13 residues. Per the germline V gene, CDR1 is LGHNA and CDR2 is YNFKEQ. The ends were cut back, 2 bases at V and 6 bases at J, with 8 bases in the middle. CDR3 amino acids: CASSQNGGQPQHF. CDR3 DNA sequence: TGTGCCAGCAGCCAAAACGGGGGTCAGCCCCAGCATTTT.

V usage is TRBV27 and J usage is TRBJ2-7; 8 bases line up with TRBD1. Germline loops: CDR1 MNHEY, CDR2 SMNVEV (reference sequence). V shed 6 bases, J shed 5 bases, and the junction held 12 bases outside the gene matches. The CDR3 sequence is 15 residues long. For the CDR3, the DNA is TGTGCCAGCAGGCTCTGGACAGGGTGGGAGGACGAGCAGTACTTC. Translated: CASRLWTGWEDEQYF.

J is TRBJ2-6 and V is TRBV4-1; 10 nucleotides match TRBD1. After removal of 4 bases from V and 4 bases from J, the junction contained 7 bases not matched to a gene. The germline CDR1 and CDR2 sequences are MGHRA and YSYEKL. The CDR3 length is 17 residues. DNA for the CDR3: TGCGCCAGCAGCCTCGGGACAGGGGCGTCCGGGGCCAACGTCCTGACTTTC. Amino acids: CASSLGTGASGANVLTF.

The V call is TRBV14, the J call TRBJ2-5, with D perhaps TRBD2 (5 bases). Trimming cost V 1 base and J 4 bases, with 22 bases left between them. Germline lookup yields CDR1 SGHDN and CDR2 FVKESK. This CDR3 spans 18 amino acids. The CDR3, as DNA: TGTGCCAGCAGCCAAGGTGGTCCCACCCACAGAGGAGGAGAGACCCAGTACTTC. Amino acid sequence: CASSQGGPTHRGGETQYF.

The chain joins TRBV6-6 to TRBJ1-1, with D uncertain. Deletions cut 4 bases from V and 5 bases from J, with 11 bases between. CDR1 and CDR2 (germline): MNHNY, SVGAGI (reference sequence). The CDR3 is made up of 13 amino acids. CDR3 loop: CASSSGSGTEAFF. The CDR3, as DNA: TGTGCCAGCAGTTCGGGATCAGGAACTGAAGCTTTCTTT.

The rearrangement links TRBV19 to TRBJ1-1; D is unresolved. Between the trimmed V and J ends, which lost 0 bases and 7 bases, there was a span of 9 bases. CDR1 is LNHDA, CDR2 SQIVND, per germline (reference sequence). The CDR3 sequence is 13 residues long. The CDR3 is CASSIDTWVEAFF. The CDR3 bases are TGTGCCAGTAGTATAGATACATGGGTTGAAGCTTTCTTT.

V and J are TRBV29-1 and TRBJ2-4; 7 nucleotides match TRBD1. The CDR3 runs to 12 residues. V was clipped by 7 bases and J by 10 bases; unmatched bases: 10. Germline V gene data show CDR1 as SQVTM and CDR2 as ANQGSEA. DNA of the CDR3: TGCAGCGCTGGGCAGGGGGATGGTATTCAGTACTTC. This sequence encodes CSAGQGDGIQYF.

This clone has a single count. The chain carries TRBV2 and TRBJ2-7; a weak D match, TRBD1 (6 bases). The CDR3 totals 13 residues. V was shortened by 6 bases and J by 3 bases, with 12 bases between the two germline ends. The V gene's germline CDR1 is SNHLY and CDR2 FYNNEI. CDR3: CASRWGPDYEQYF. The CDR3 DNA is TGTGCCAGCAGGTGGGGGCCGGACTACGAGCAGTACTTC.

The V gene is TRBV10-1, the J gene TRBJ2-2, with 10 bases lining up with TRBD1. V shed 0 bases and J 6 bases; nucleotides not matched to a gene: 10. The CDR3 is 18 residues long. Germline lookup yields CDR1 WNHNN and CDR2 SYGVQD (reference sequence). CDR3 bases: TGCGCCAGCAGTGAGTCCGGTACCGGGACAGGGGATCCCGGGGAGCTGTTTTTT. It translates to CASSESGTGTGDPGELFF.

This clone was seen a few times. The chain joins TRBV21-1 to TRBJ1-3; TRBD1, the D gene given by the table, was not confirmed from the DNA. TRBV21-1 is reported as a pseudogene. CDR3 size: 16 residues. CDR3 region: CASSKARDREGNTIYF. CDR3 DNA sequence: TGTGCCAGCAGCAAAGCGCGGGACAGGGAGGGGAACACCATATATTTT.

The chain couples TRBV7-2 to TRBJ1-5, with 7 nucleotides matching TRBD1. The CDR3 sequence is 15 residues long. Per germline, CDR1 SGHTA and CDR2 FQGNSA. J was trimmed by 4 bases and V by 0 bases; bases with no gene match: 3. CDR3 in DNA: TGTGCCAGCAGCTTAGCCCCACAGGGGAATCAGCCCCAGCATTTT. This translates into CASSLAPQGNQPQHF.

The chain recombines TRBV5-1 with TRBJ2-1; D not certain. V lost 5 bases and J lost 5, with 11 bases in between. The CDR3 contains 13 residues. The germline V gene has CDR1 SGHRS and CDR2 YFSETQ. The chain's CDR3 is CASRLITDNEQFF. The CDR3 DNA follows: TGCGCCAGCAGGTTGATAACCGACAATGAGCAGTTCTTC.

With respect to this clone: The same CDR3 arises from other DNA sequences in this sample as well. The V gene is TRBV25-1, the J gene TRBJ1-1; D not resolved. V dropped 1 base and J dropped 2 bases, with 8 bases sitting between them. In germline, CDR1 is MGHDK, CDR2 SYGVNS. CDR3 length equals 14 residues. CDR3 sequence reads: CASSELTPNTEAFF. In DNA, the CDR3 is TGTGCCAGCAGTGAATTAACACCTAACACTGAAGCTTTCTTT.

CDR3: CASSIVSPQTNEKLFF. CDR3 bases: TGTGCCAGCAGCATCGTCTCCCCCCAAACTAATGAAAAACTGTTTTTT. The chain joins TRBV11-2 to TRBJ1-4; D ambiguous. Trimming took 5 bases from V and 1 from J, leaving 14 bases between them. In germline, CDR1 is SGHAT, CDR2 FQNNGV. The CDR3 has 16 amino acids. Looking up the rest from reference TRBV11-2 and TRBJ1-4 gives the full variable domain: EAGVAQSPRYKIIEKRQSVAFWCNPISGHATLYWYQQILGQGPKLLIQFQNNGVVDDSQLPKDRFSAERLKGVDSTLKIQPAKLEDSAVYLCASSIVSPQTNEKLFFGSGTQLSVL.

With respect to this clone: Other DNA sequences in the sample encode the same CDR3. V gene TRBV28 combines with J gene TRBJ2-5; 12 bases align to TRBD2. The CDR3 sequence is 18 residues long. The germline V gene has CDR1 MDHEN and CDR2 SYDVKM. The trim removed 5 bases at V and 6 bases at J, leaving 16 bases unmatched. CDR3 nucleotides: TGTGCCAGCAGTCCTTCGGGGCTAGCGGGAGGGCCGGAAAAGACCCAGTACTTC. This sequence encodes CASSPSGLAGGPEKTQYF.

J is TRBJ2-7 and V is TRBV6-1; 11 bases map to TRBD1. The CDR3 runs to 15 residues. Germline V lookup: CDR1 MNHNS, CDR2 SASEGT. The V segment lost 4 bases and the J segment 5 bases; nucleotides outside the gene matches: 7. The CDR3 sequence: CASSVIGTGGDEQYF. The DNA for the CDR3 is TGTGCCAGCAGTGTAATCGGGACAGGGGGAGACGAGCAGTACTTC.

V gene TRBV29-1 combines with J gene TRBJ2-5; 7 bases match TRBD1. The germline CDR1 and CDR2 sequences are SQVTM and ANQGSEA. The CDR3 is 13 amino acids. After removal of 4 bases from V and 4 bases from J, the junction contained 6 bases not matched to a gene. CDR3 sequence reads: CSVGQGARETQYF. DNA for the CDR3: TGCAGCGTTGGACAGGGAGCGAGAGAGACCCAGTACTTC.

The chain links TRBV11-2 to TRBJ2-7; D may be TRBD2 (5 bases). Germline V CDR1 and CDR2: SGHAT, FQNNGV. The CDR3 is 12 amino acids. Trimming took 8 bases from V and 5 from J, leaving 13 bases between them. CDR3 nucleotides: TGTGCCAGCGACTACAACGGGGACGAGCAGTACTTC. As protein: CASDYNGDEQYF.

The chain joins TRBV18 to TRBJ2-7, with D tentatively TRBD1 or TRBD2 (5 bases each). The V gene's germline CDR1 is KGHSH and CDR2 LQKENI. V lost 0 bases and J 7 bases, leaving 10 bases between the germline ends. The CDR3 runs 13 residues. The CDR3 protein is CASSPPGGGEQYF. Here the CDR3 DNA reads TGTGCCAGCTCACCACCTGGGGGTGGGGAGCAGTACTTC.

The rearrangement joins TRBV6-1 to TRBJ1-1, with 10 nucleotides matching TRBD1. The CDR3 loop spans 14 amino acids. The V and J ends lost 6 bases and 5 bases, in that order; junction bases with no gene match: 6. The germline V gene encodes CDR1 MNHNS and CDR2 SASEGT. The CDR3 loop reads CASRDRQGATEAFF. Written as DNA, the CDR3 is TGTGCCAGCAGGGACAGACAGGGGGCAACTGAAGCTTTCTTT.

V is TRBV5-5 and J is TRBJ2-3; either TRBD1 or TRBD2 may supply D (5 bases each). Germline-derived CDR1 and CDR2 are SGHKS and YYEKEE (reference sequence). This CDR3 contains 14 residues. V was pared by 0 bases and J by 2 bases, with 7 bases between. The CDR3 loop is CASSLAGATDTQYF. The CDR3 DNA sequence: TGTGCCAGCAGCTTGGCCGGGGCCACAGATACGCAGTATTTT. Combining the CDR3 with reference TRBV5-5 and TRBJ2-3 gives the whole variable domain DAGVTQSPTHLIKTRGQQVTLRCSPISGHKSVSWYQQVLGQGPQFIFQYYEKEERGRGNFPDRFSARQFPNYSSELNVNALLLGDSALYLCASSLAGATDTQYFGPGTRLTVL.

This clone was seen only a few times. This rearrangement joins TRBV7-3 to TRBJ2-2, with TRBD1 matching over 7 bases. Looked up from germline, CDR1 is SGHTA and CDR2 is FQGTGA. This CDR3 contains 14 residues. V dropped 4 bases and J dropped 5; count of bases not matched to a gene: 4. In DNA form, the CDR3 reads TGTGCCAGCAGCTCCTCGGACAGGACCGGGGAGCTGTTTTTT. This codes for CASSSSDRTGELFF.

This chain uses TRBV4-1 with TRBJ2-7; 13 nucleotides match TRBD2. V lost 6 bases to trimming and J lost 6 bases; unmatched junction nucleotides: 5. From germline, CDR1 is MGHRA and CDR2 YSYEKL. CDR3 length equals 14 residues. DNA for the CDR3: TGCGCCAGCAGTACCGGACTAGCGGGAGTCGAGCAGTACTTC. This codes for CASSTGLAGVEQYF.